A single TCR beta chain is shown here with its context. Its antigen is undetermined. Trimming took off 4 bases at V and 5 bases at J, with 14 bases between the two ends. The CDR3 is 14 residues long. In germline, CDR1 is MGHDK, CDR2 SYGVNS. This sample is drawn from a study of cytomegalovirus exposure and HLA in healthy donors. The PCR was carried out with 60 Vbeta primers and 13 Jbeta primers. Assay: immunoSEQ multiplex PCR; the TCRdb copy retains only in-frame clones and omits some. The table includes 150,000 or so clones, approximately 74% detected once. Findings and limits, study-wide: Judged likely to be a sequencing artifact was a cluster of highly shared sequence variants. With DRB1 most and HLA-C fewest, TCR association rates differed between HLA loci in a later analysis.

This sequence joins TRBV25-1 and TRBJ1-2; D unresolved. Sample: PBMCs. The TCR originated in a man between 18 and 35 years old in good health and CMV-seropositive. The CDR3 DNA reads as TGTGCCAGCAGTGCTTTTATCTCTTCTTATGGCTACACCTTC. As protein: CASSAFISSYGYTF.